This TCR beta chain was observed in a study of T cells in Graves' hyperthyroidism and ophthalmopathy. General study points: A median 6.5 months before onset, the model predicted ophthalmopathy. Ophthalmopathy was distinguished from stable hyperthyroidism by 13 V-J signatures.

From RNA transcripts, TCR beta CDR3 regions were amplified. RT-PCR in the first round (using the HTBI primer set) targeted the TCR CDR3. TCRdb reprocessed the multiplex PCR reads with MiXCR, giving one entry per CDR3 protein. This table has approximately 710,000 distinct CDR3 sequences, roughly 17% appearing once. The germline gives CDR1 DFQATT, CDR2 SNEGSKA (reference sequence). The CDR3 extends over 18 amino acids. The V segment lost 5 bases and the J segment 0 bases; nucleotides outside the gene matches: 15. Each 10 ml fresh peripheral blood draw supplied the PBMCs. Remarks on this clonotype: Its target is unknown.

The rearrangement uses TRBV20-1 and TRBJ2-1; 8 bases are a match to TRBD2. This TCR derives from a man aged 45-65 years with Graves' hyperthyroidism. Sequencing was performed on blood. DNA for the CDR3: TGCAGTGCTTCAGGGGCGCCGGGACTAGGGAGCTCCTACAATGAGCAGTTCTTC. It yields the protein CSASGAPGLGSSYNEQFF.